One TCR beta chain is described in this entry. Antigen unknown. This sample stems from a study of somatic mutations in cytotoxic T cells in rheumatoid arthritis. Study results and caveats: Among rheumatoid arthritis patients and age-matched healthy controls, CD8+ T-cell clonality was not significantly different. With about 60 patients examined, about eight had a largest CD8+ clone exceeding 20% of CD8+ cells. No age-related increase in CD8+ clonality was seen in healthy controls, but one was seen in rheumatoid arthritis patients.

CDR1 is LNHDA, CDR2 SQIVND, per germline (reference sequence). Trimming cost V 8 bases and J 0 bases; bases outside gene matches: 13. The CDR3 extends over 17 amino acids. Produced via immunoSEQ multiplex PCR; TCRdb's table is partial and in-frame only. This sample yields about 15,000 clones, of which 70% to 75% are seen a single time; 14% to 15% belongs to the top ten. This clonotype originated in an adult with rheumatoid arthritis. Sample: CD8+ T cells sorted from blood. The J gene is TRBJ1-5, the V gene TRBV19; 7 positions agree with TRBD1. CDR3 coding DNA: TGTGCCAGTGGACCTAACAGGGGAGTTTATAGCAATCAGCCCCAGCATTTT. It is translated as CASGPNRGVYSNQPQHF.